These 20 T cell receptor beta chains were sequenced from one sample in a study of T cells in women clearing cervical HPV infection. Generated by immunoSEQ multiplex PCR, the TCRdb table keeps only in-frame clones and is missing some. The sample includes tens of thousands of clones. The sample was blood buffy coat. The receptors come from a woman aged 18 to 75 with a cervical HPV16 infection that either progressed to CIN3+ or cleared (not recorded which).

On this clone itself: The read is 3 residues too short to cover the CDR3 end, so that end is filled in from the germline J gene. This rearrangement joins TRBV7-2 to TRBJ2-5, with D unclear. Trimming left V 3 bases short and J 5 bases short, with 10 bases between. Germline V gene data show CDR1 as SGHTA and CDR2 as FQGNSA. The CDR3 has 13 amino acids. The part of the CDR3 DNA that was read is TGTGCCAGCAGCTTTAGTCAGCGCGAGACC. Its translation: CASSFSQRET. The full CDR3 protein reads CASSFSQRETQYF. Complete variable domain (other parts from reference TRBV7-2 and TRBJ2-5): GAGVSQSPSNKVTEKGKDVELRCDPISGHTALYWYRQSLGQGLEFLIYFQGNSAPDKSGLPSDRFSAERTGGSVSTLTIQRTQQEDSAVYLCASSFSQRETQYFGPGTRLLVL.

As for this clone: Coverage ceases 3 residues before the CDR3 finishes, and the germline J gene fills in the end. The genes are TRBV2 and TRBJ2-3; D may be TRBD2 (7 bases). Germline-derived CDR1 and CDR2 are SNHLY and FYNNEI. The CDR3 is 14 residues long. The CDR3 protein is CASTREGGRETQYF. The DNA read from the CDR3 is TGTGCCAGCACTAGAGAGGGGGGGCGGGAGACG.

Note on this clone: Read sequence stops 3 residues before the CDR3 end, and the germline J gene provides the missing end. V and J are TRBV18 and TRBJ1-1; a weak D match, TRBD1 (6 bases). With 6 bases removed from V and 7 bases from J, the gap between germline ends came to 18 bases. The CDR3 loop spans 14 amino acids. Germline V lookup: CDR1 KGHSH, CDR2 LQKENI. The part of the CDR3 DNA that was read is TGTGCCAGCTCTAAGGGCGTAGGGGGGGATGAA. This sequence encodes CASSKGVGGDE. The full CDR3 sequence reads CASSKGVGGDEAFF.

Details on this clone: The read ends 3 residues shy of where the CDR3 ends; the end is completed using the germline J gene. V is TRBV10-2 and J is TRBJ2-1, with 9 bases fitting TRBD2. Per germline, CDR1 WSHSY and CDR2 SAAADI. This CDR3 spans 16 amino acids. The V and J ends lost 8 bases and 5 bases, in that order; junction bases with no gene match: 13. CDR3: CASAPRRASGNNEQFF. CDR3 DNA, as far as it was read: TGCGCCAGCGCCCCCCGCCGGGCTAGCGGGAACAATGAG.

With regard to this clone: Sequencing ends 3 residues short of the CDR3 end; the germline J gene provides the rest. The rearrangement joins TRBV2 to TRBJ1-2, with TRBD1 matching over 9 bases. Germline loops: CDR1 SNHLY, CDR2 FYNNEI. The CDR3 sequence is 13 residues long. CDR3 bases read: TGTGCCAGCGGAGGACAGGGGAGGGATCGC. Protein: CASGGQGRDR. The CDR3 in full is CASGGQGRDRYTF.

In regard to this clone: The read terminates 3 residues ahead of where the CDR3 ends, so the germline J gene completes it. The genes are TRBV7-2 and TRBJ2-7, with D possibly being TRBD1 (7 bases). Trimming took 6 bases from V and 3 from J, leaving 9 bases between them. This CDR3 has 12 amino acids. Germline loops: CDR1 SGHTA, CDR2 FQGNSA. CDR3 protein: CASRRDSYEQYF. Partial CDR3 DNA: TGTGCCAGCAGGCGGGACAGCTACGAG.

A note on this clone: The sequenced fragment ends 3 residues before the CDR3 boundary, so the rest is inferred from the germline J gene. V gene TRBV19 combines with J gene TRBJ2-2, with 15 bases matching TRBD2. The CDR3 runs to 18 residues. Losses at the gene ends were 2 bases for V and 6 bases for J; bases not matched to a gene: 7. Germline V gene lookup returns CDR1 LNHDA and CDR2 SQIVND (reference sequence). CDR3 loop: CASSINMGLAGGSGELFF. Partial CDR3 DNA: TGTGCCAGTAGTATAAACATGGGACTAGCGGGAGGATCCGGGGAG.

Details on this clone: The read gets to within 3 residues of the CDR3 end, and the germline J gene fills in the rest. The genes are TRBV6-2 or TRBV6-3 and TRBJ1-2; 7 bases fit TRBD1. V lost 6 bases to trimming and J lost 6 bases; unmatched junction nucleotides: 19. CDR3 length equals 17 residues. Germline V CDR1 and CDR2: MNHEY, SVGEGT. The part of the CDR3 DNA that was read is TGTGCCAGCAGCCGAACCTCGCAGGGGGTCACGGGTGATGGC. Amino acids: CASSRTSQGVTGDG. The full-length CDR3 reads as CASSRTSQGVTGDGYTF.

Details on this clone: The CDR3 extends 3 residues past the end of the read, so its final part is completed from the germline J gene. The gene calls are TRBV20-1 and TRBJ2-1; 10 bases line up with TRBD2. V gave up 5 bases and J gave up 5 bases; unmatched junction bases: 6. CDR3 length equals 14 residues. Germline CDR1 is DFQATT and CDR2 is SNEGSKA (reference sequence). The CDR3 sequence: CSALSGGADNEQFF. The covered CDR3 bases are TGCAGTGCTTTGAGCGGGGGGGCCGACAATGAG.

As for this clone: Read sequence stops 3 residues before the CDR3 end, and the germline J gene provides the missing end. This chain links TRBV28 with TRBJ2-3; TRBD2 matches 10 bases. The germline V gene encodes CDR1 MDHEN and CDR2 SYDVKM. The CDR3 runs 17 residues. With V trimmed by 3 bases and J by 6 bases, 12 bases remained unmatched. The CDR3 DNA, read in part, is TGTGCCAGCAGTTTGTCAATAGCGGGAGGTACGAGGGATACG. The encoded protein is CASSLSIAGGTRDT. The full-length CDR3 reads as CASSLSIAGGTRDTQYF. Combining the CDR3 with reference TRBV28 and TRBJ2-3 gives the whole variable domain DVKVTQSSRYLVKRTGEKVFLECVQDMDHENMFWYRQDPGLGLRLIYFSYDVKMKEKGDIPEGYSVSREKKERFSLILESASTNQTSMYLCASSLSIAGGTRDTQYFGPGTRLTVL.

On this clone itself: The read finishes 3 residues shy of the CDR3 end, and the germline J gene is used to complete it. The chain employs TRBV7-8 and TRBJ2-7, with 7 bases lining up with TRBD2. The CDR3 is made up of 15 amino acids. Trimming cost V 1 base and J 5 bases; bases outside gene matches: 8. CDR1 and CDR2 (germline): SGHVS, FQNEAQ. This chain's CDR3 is CASSLGGGRGHEQYF. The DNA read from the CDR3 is TGTGCCAGCAGCTTAGGCGGGGGTAGGGGCCACGAG.

The CDR3 bases that were read are TGTGCCTGGAGTGGTGCAGGGGCTGTAGGC. Amino acid sequence: CAWSGAGAVG. The CDR3 reads in full as CAWSGAGAVGYTF. The V and J genes are TRBV30 and TRBJ1-2, with D possibly being TRBD1 (6 bases). The read falls 3 residues short of the CDR3 end, and the missing part is taken from the germline J gene. This CDR3 contains 13 residues. Germline V lookup: CDR1 GTSNPN, CDR2 SVGIG (reference sequence).

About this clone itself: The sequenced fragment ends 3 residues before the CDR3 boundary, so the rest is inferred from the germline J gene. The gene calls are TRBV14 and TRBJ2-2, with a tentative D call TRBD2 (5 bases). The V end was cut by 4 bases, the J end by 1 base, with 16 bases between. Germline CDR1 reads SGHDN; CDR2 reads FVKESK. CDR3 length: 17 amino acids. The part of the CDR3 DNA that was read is TGTGCCAGCAGCCCCTGGGTCGGAGCGGTGAACACCGGGGAG. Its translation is CASSPWVGAVNTGE. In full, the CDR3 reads CASSPWVGAVNTGELFF.

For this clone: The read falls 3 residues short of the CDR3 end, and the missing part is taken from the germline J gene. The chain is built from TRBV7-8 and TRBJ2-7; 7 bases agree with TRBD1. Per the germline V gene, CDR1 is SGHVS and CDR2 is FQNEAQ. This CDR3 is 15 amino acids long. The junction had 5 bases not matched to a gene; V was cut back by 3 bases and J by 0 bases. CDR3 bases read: TGTGCCAGCAGCTTGGGGACAGACCTCTCCTACGAG. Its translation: CASSLGTDLSYE. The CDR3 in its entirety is CASSLGTDLSYEQYF.

The sequenced CDR3 bases are TGCAGCGTGCACAGGGGGCTGGGGGAG. This sequence encodes CSVHRGLGE. The whole CDR3 region reads CSVHRGLGELFF. This chain connects TRBV29-1 to TRBJ2-2, with 9 bases identical to TRBD1. The read falls 3 residues short of the CDR3 end, and the missing part is taken from the germline J gene. J gave up 8 bases and V 6 bases, and 4 bases lay outside the gene matches. Germline lookup yields CDR1 SQVTM and CDR2 ANQGSEA. This CDR3 is built from 12 residues.

CDR3 DNA (partial): TGTGCCAGTAGTTGGACAATACAGGAGGGTGAAAAA. This sequence encodes CASSWTIQEGEK. The full CDR3 protein reads CASSWTIQEGEKLFF. The chain joins TRBV19 to TRBJ1-4, with D perhaps TRBD1 (5 bases). The read ends 3 residues before the CDR3 terminus; that terminus is restored from the germline J gene. The CDR3 is 15 residues long. Looked up from germline, CDR1 is LNHDA and CDR2 is SQIVND (reference sequence). Trimming shortened V by 5 bases and J by 7 bases, and 17 bases separated the two germline ends.

CDR3 protein: CASSTRGSTDTYTF. The sequenced part of the CDR3 DNA is TGTGCCAGCAGCACCCGGGGATCCACAGATACC. The chain joins TRBV7-9 to TRBJ1-2; no definite D call. The CDR3 is cut off 3 residues early in the read; its end comes from the germline J gene. Germline V CDR1 and CDR2: SEHNR, FQNEAQ (reference sequence). The CDR3 totals 14 residues.

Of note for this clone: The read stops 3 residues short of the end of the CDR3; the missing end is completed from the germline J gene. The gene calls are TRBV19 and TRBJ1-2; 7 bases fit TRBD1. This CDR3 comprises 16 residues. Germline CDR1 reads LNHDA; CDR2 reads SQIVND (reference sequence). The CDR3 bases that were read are TGTGCCAGTAGACCCGACAGGGCACCCTCCTACAATGAC. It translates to CASRPDRAPSYND. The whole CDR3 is CASRPDRAPSYNDYTF. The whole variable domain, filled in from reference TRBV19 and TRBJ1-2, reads DGGITQSPKYLFRKEGQNVTLSCEQNLNHDAMYWYRQDPGQGLRLIYYSQIVNDFQKGDIAEGYSVSREKKESFPLTVTSAQKNPTAFYLCASRPDRAPSYNDYTFGSGTRLTVV.

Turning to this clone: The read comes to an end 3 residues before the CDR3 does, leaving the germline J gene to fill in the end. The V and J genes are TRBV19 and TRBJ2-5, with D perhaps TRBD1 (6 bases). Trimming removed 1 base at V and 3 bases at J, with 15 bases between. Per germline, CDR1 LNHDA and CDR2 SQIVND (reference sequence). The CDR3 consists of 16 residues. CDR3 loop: CASSIAVGQREETQYF. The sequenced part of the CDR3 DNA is TGTGCCAGTAGTATAGCGGTGGGACAACGAGAAGAGACC.

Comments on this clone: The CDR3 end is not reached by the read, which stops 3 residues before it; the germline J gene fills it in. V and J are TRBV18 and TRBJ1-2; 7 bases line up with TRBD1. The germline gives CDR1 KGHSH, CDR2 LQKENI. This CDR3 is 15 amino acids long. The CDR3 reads CASSPGPGTVYDYTF. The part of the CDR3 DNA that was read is TGTGCCAGCTCACCGGGACCCGGGACAGTCTACGAC.